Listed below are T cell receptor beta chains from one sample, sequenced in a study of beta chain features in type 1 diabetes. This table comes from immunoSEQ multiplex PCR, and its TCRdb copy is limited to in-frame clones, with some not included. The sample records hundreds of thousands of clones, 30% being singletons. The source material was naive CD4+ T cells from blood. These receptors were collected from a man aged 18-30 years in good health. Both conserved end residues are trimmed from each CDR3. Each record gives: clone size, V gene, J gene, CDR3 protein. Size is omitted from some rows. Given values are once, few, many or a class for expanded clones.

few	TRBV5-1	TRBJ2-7	ASSSGPHSYEQY
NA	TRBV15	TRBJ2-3	ATSSSDGADTQY
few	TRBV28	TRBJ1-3	ASSRGLSGNTIY
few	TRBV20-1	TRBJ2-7	SARDAKEQY
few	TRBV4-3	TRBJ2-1	ASSQRPVLDNEQF
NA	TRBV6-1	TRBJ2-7	ASSEAEGPTEQY
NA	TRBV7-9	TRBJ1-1	ASSARQGTMNTEAF
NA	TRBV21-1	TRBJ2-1	ASWVGEQF
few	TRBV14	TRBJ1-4	ASSQDSSIGEKLF
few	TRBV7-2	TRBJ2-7	ASSLASGSNYEQY
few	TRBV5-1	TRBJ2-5	ASSLGRGKETQY
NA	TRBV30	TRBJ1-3	AWSVIGRISGNTIY
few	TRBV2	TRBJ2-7	ASSQLYEQY